This TCR beta chain comes out of a study of OX40 agonist ivuxolimab in advanced cancers. General observations from the study: In general, CD8+ T cells held more expanded clones than CD4+ did, on average.

Sequenced by immunoSEQ multiplex PCR; TCRdb stores in-frame clones only, minus some. The data contain fewer than 60,000 clones, 85% of them singletons. On this clone itself: Its target is not known.

This CDR3 has 18 amino acids. Germline values: CDR1 MGHRA, CDR2 YSYEKL. V dropped 7 bases and J dropped 5; count of bases not matched to a gene: 17. The chain joins TRBV4-1 to TRBJ2-2, with 9 positions matching TRBD2. The source was CD4+ or CD8+ T cells sorted from blood, collected in a trial of the OX40 agonist ivuxolimab. The sequence was collected from an adult with an advanced solid tumor such as melanoma, head and neck, liver or kidney cancer. The CDR3 region is CASTLRPGSGGVTGELFF. CDR3 in DNA: TGCGCCAGCACCCTACGTCCGGGTAGCGGGGGAGTAACCGGGGAGCTGTTTTTT.